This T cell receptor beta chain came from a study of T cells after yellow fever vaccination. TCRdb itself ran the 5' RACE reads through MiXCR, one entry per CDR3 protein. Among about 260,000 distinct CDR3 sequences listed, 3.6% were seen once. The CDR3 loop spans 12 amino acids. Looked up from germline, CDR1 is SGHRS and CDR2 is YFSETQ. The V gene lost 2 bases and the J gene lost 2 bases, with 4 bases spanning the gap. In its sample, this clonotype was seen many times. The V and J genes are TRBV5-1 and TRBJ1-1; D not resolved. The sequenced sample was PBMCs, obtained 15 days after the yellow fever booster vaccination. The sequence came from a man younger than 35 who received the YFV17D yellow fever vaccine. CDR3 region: CASSLTNTEAFF. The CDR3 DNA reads TGCGCCAGCAGCTTAACCAACACTGAAGCTTTCTTT.